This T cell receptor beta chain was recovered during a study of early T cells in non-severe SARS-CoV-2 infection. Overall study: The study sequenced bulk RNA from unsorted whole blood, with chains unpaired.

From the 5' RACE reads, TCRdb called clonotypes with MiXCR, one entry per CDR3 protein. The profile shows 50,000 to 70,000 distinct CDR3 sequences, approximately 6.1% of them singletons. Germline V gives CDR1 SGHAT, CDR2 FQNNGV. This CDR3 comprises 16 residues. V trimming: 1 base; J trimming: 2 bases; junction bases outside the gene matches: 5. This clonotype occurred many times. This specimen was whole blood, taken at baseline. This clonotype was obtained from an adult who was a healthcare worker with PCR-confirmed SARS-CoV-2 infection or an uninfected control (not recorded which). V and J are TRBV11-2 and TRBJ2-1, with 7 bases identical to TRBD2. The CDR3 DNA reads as TGTGCCAGCAGCTTAGTGGTAGCGGGTACCTACAATGAGCAGTTCTTC. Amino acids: CASSLVVAGTYNEQFF.